This T cell receptor (beta chain) was found in a study of human T cells and chemical hapten exposure. TCRdb itself ran the RACE reads through MiXCR, one entry per CDR3 protein. Altogether around 85,000 distinct CDR3 sequences are present, 10% to 15% being singletons, with the ten largest covering roughly 6%. The time point: patch test 3, about 24 weeks after DPC sensitization. Stated treatment: therapeutic diphenylcyclopropenone sensitization with weekly scalp DPC. The table lists this clonotype with many counts. The CDR3 contains 17 residues. Trimming pared 7 bases from V and 0 bases from J, leaving 16 bases between. In germline, CDR1 is MNHNS, CDR2 SASEGT.

The TCR sequence derives from a woman in her forties or fifties with alopecia areata. Some clones in this sample may be carry-over from other donors' samples. This sequence joins TRBV6-1 and TRBJ2-6; no clear D. The sequencing here drew on whole blood, taken in connection with sensitization to the hapten diphenylcyclopropenone (DPC). The CDR3 region is CASKYSFLISGANVLTF. Here the CDR3 DNA reads TGTGCCAGCAAGTATTCATTTCTTATCTCTGGGGCCAACGTCCTGACTTTC.